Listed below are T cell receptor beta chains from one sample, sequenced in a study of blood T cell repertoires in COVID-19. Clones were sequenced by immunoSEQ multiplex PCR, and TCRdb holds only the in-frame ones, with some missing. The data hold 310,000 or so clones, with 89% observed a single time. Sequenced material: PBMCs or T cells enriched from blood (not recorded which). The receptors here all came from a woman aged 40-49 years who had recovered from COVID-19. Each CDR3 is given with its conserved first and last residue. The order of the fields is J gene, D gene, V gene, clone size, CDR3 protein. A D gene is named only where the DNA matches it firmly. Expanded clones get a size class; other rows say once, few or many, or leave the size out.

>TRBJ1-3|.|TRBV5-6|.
CASSSIDRTSGNTIYF
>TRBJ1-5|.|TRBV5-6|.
CASSRAGGSQPQHF
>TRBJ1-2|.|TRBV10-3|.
CAVTGGSYGYTF
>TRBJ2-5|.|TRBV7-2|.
CASSLGSQETQYF
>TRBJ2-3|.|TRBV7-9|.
CATYLTEASTDTQYF
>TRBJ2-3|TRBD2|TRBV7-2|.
CASSPALAGGDTQYF
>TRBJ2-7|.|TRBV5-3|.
CARSSLAKRTMTDDSYEQYF
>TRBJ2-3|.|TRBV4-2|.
CASSQDRDGGTQYF
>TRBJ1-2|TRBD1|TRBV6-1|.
CASSDEGTGYYGYTF
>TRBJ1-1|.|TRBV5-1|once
CASSSQGGNTEAFF
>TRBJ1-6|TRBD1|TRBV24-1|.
CATSDSRQGGGSPLHF
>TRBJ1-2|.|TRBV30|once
CAWSRGANYGYTF
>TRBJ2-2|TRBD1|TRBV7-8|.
CASSEGQPGELFF
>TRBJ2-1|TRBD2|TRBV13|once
CASSLGLAGYNEQFF
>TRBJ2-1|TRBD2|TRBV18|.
CASSSGTKRNEQFF
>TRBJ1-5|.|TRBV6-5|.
CASSYRAGDQPQHF
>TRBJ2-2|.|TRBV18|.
CASSPAASLNTGELFF
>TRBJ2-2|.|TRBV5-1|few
CASSSEGTGELFF
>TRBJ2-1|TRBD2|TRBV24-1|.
CATSDSVAGGLNEQLF
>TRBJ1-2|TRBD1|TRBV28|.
CASRGGRGYTF
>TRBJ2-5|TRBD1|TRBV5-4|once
CASSLGQGARETQYF
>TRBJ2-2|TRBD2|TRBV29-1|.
CSVQAGGGTGELFF
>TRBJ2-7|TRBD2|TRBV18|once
CASSPPTKPGLGTDEQYF
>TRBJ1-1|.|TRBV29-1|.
CSADDRVNTEAFF
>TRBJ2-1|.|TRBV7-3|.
CASSTGLLDNEQFF
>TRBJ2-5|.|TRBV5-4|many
CASSWAVEETQYF
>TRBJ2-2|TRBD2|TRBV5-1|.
CASSLRTSGYYTGELFF
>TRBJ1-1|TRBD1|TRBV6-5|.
CASSYSSTGVNTEAFF
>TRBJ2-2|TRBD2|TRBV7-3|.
CASSPPNSGIDTGELFF
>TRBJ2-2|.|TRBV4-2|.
CASSQEPGTNTGELFF
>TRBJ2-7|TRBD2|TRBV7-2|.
CASGTGGSSYEQYF
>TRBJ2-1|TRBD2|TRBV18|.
CASSRSIGGLYNEQFF
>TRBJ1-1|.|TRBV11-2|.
CASSPSWTLNTEAFF
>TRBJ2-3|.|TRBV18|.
CASSPRRTATSTDTQYF
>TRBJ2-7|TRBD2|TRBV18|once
CASSQSGRAYEQYF
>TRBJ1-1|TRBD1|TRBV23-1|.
CASSQSDRGSTEAFF
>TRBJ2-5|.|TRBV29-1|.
CSVNSQETQYF
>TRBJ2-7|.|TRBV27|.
CASRQWPPRDYEQYF
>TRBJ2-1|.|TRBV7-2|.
CASSFPGAVEGEQFF
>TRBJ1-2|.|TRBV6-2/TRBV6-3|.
CASSYLPGLGYGYTF
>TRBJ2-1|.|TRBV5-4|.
CASTSGGSTYNEQFF